Following are 20 T cell receptor beta chains from one sample sequenced in a study of HIV-infected children after antiretroviral therapy interruption. RNA-based 3' RACE libraries used unique molecular identifiers. MiXCR, applied by TCRdb to the 3' RACE reads, yields one record per CDR3 protein. The sample carries tens of thousands of distinct CDR3 sequences, 4.3% recorded once. As for treatment: PENTA 11 planned treatment interruption arm or continuous ART arm. The specimen was CD45RA+ CD4+ T cells from PBMCs, pooled from several time points, collected from a donor given antiretroviral therapy, either interrupted or continuous. As for subset: naive CD4+ CD45RA+ CD45RO- T cells. These receptors were obtained from a pool of human donors with HIV.

This clonotype has a handful of counts. V usage is TRBV12-3 or TRBV12-4 and J usage is TRBJ2-7; possibly TRBD1 for D (6 bases). The V end was cut by 5 bases, the J end by 6 bases, with 17 bases between. The CDR3 totals 14 residues. The CDR3 loop reads CASSQRGLISEQYF. The CDR3 region has the DNA TGTGCCAGCAGTCAAAGGGGGTTAATAAGCGAGCAGTACTTC.

V gene TRBV11-2 combines with J gene TRBJ2-1; weak D call: TRBD1 (6 bases). The CDR3 runs to 15 residues. The ends were cut back, 1 base at V and 10 bases at J, with 17 bases in the middle. Germline CDR1 SGHAT, CDR2 FQNNGV. CDR3 residues: CASSLVGGMMQEQFF. The CDR3 DNA sequence: TGTGCCAGCAGCTTAGTTGGGGGCATGATGCAGGAGCAGTTCTTC.

Ten or more counts support this clonotype. V is TRBV5-6 and J is TRBJ2-7; D gene unclear. Trimming cost V 4 bases and J 7 bases, with 15 bases left between them. The CDR3 consists of 13 residues. The germline V gene has CDR1 SGHDT and CDR2 YYEEEE. As DNA, the CDR3 is TGTGCCAGCAGCCCCGCGAATCAAAGGGAGCAGTACTTC. Translating it yields CASSPANQREQYF.

This clonotype showed up many times. The chain joins TRBV29-1 to TRBJ1-1; tentative D call: TRBD1 (5 bases). V lost 4 bases to trimming and J lost 1 base, with 10 bases between them. This CDR3 contains 13 residues. The germline CDR1 and CDR2 sequences are SQVTM and ANQGSEA. CDR3 sequence: CSVAYRTNTEAFF. As DNA, the CDR3 is TGCAGCGTTGCATACAGGACGAACACTGAAGCTTTCTTT.

This clonotype was recorded a few times. The CDR3 DNA reads TGTGCCAGCAGACATCATGACAGAAGCTCCTACAATGAGCAGTTCTTC. Its translation is CASRHHDRSSYNEQFF. This rearrangement joins TRBV28 to TRBJ2-1; maybe TRBD1 (5 bases). This CDR3 contains 16 residues. Germline CDR1 is MDHEN and CDR2 is SYDVKM. V was clipped by 6 bases and J by 0 bases, with 15 bases between them.

This clonotype came up many times. The rearrangement uses TRBV5-1 and TRBJ2-1, with TRBD2 as a possible D gene (6 bases). With 7 bases removed from V and 0 bases from J, the gap between germline ends came to 14 bases. Germline CDR1 SGHRS, CDR2 YFSETQ. The CDR3 runs to 15 residues. CDR3 nucleotide sequence: TGCGCCAGCCAACCACCGGGGGTCTCCTACAATGAGCAGTTCTTC. It codes for CASQPPGVSYNEQFF.

This clonotype was found many times. CDR3 sequence: CASSEGQGYGYTF. CDR3 in DNA: TGTGCCAGCAGTGAAGGGCAGGGGTATGGCTACACCTTC. V and J are TRBV6-1 and TRBJ1-2, with a tentative D call TRBD1 (6 bases). The CDR3 sequence is 13 residues long. Trimming pared 1 base from V and 5 bases from J, leaving 8 bases between. The germline V gene encodes CDR1 MNHNS and CDR2 SASEGT.

This clonotype has only a few counts. The chain couples TRBV5-5 to TRBJ2-7; TRBD1 aligns across 7 bases. In germline, CDR1 is SGHKS, CDR2 YYEKEE (reference sequence). The length of the CDR3 is 14 residues. J gave up 3 bases and V 2 bases, and 5 bases lay outside the gene matches. The CDR3: CASSFRQGNYEQYF. The CDR3 region has the DNA TGTGCCAGCAGCTTTCGACAGGGTAACTACGAGCAGTACTTC.

This clonotype has at least ten counts. V gene TRBV5-4 combines with J gene TRBJ1-2, with 7 bases aligning to TRBD1. CDR1 and CDR2 (germline): SGHNT, YYREEE (reference sequence). This CDR3 has 15 residues. V gave up 3 bases and J gave up 4 bases; unmatched junction bases: 9. CDR3 nucleotides: TGTGCCAGCAGCTCCGGACAGGCCAGTTTCTATGGCTACACCTTC. This sequence encodes CASSSGQASFYGYTF.

This clonotype was seen more than once but under ten times. The chain has TRBV24-1 and TRBJ1-1, with D possibly TRBD1 on 6 matching bases. This CDR3 has 12 amino acids. V dropped 6 bases and J dropped 4 bases, with 8 bases sitting between them. Germline-derived CDR1 and CDR2 are KGHDR and SFDVKD. CDR3: CATSQGPTEAFF. The CDR3 nucleotides are TGTGCCACCAGTCAGGGGCCCACTGAAGCTTTCTTT.

Many counts were recorded for this clonotype. The gene calls are TRBV18 and TRBJ2-1, with 9 bases lining up with TRBD2. Losses at the gene ends were 0 bases for V and 5 bases for J; bases not matched to a gene: 5. The CDR3 runs 16 residues. Germline V CDR1 and CDR2: KGHSH, LQKENI. The CDR3 spells CASSPPLAGANNEQFF. CDR3 nucleotide sequence: TGTGCCAGCTCACCACCGTTAGCGGGGGCTAACAATGAGCAGTTCTTC.

This clonotype occurred many times. The V call is TRBV12-3 or TRBV12-4, the J call TRBJ1-2, with D maybe TRBD1 (5 bases). The CDR3 runs 11 residues. The V and J ends lost 6 bases and 8 bases respectively, with 10 bases between them. This CDR3 reads CASRGPVGYTF. CDR3 bases: TGTGCCAGCAGGGGACCTGTGGGCTACACCTTC.

Only a few counts were recorded for this clonotype. The CDR3 spells CASSPPKFF. The CDR3 coding sequence is TGTGCCAGCAGTCCCCCCAAGTTCTTC. The rearrangement links TRBV6-6 to TRBJ2-1, with D hard to call. The ends were cut back, 5 bases at V and 14 bases at J, with 7 bases in the middle. Germline V gene lookup returns CDR1 MNHNY and CDR2 SVGAGI (reference sequence). The CDR3 totals 9 residues.

This clonotype was counted at least ten times. The gene calls are TRBV20-1 and TRBJ1-2; the D gene is possibly TRBD1 (5 bases). CDR3 length: 16 amino acids. Germline loops: CDR1 DFQATT, CDR2 SNEGSKA (reference sequence). V was clipped by 1 base and J by 0 bases, with 15 bases between them. The CDR3: CSARGSRDRPNYGYTF. CDR3 nucleotides: TGCAGTGCTAGAGGGTCGCGTGACAGACCTAACTATGGCTACACCTTC.

Ten or more counts support this clonotype. V and J are TRBV9 and TRBJ1-3; the D gene is possibly TRBD1 (5 bases). Trimming stripped 7 bases from V and 0 bases from J, with 20 bases between. The CDR3 is 17 amino acids. Germline CDR1 and CDR2: SGDLS and YYNGEE. The CDR3: CASAVHNGANSGNTIYF. The CDR3 DNA is TGTGCCAGCGCGGTGCATAATGGGGCTAACTCTGGAAACACCATATATTTT.

This chain links TRBV6-1 with TRBJ2-7; 9 nucleotides agree with TRBD1. Germline V lookup: CDR1 MNHNS, CDR2 SASEGT. Losses at the gene ends were 5 bases for V and 5 bases for J; bases not matched to a gene: 10. The CDR3 runs 15 residues. The CDR3 bases are TGTGCCAGCAGTACAAAACCGGGACAGGGCGACGAGCAGTACTTC. Amino acids: CASSTKPGQGDEQYF.

This clonotype was seen at least ten times. The rearrangement links TRBV7-2 to TRBJ2-1, with 13 bases lining up with TRBD2. V shed 5 bases and J 15 bases; nucleotides not matched to a gene: 7. Germline V gene sequence: CDR1 SGHTA, CDR2 FQGNSA. This CDR3 contains 13 residues. The CDR3 DNA reads as TGTGCCAGCAGCCCCCGACTAGCGGGGGGAGGGTTCTTC. Its translation is CASSPRLAGGGFF.

This clonotype was seen at least ten times. The rearrangement links TRBV24-1 to TRBJ2-3; 8 nucleotides line up with TRBD2. Per germline, CDR1 KGHDR and CDR2 SFDVKD. This CDR3 is 17 amino acids long. Losses at the gene ends were 4 bases for V and 2 bases for J; bases not matched to a gene: 10. CDR3 in amino acids: CATSEGGSGESTDTQYF. The CDR3 DNA is TGTGCCACCAGTGAGGGAGGTAGCGGGGAGTCCACAGATACGCAGTATTTT.

The rearrangement joins TRBV6-4 to TRBJ2-3; 13 nucleotides agree with TRBD2. The CDR3 loop spans 14 amino acids. Per the germline V gene, CDR1 is MRHNA and CDR2 is SNTAGT. The V and J ends lost 6 bases and 4 bases, in that order; junction bases with no gene match: 1. DNA of the CDR3: TGTGCCAGCAGGACTAGCGGGGGGCCAGATACGCAGTATTTT. Residues: CASRTSGGPDTQYF.

This clonotype was recorded many times. The J gene is TRBJ1-2, the V gene TRBV12-5, with D possibly TRBD1 on 6 matching bases. Germline lookup yields CDR1 LGHNT and CDR2 FRNRAP. V was trimmed by 6 bases and J by 6 bases, leaving 14 bases between them. The length of the CDR3 is 13 residues. CDR3 bases: TGTGCTAGTGGCCCGGACAGTCTGGATGGCTACACCTTC. Encoded protein: CASGPDSLDGYTF.